The count of the clone carrying this TCR beta chain is one. A much more abundant neighbour one base away suggests this may be a read error. The entry originates in a study of T cells in Graves' hyperthyroidism and ophthalmopathy. About the study: At initial diagnosis, before any treatment had begun, peripheral blood was obtained.

RNA transcripts were the template for amplifying TCR beta CDR3 regions. The TCR CDR3 was amplified in a first-round RT-PCR using the HTBI primer set. Via MiXCR, TCRdb re-called the multiplex PCR reads, giving one row per CDR3 protein. The sample comprises about 590,000 distinct CDR3 sequences, approximately 14% of which are singletons, and 7.3% rests with the top ten. This CDR3 spans 15 amino acids. From germline, CDR1 is SGHRS and CDR2 YFSETQ. V shed 7 bases and J shed 3 bases, with 18 bases lying between them. This chain links TRBV5-1 with TRBJ2-3, with TRBD1 as a possible D gene (6 bases). The sequenced sample consisted of blood. This receptor was identified in a woman in her 30s with Graves' hyperthyroidism. The CDR3 DNA sequence: TGCGCCAGCGAGAGTGGACCTCAGGGGACAGATACGCAGTATTTT. This translates into CASESGPQGTDTQYF.